These T cell receptor beta chains were read from a single sample in a study of T cell repertoires in aging, cancer and after chemotherapy. TCRdb re-called the multiplex PCR reads through MiXCR, storing one row per CDR3 protein. The sample lists around 10,000 distinct CDR3 sequences; about 32% were seen once. Sequencing was performed on blood. These receptors were collected from a human donor in good health. Each CDR3 is given with its conserved first and last residue. A D gene is named only where the DNA matches it firmly. Expanded clones are given a class, and other clones once, few, many or no size at all.

TRBV27	NA	TRBJ1-5	few	CASSLYALGGGNQPQHF	TGTGCCAGCAGTTTATACGCCCTGGGAGGGGGCAATCAGCCCCAGCATTTT
TRBV20-1	TRBD2	TRBJ2-7	few	CSARKASGSVAYEQYF	TGCAGTGCTAGAAAGGCTAGCGGGAGCGTCGCCTACGAGCAGTACTTC
TRBV19	NA	TRBJ1-6	NA	CASSPASSSYNSPLHF	TGTGCCAGTAGCCCTGCTTCGAGCTCCTATAATTCACCCCTCCACTTT
TRBV5-5	TRBD1	TRBJ1-1	NA	CASGYPGQMNTEAFF	TGTGCCAGCGGGTACCCGGGACAGATGAACACTGAAGCTTTCTTT
TRBV27	NA	TRBJ1-2	NA	CASHPRGAGRADYGYTF	TGTGCCAGCCACCCCCGAGGGGCAGGGAGGGCCGACTATGGCTACACCTTC
TRBV6-6	NA	TRBJ1-3	NA	CASSSTSPRLAGNTIYF	TGTGCCAGCAGTTCGACAAGCCCCCGGTTGGCTGGAAACACCATATATTTT
TRBV6-6	NA	TRBJ1-5	NA	CASSYESHQPQHF	TGTGCCAGCAGTTACGAAAGCCATCAGCCCCAGCATTTT
TRBV6-2/TRBV6-3	NA	TRBJ2-1	few	CASSYSDSVNEQFF	TGTGCCAGCAGTTACAGCGACTCGGTCAATGAGCAGTTCTTC
TRBV12-3/TRBV12-4	TRBD2	TRBJ2-7	NA	CASSPQHDGGSIYEQYF	TGTGCCAGCAGTCCCCAACATGATGGCGGGAGTATCTACGAGCAGTACTTC
TRBV4-2	NA	TRBJ2-1	few	CASSQDRYEQFF	TGTGCCAGCAGCCAAGACAGATATGAGCAGTTCTTC
TRBV6-5	NA	TRBJ2-2	medium-sized	CASSYYTGMGPGELFF	TGTGCCAGCAGTTACTACACGGGGATGGGCCCCGGGGAGCTGTTTTTT
TRBV7-2	NA	TRBJ1-5	NA	CASSLQSVSNQPQHF	TGTGCCAGCAGCTTACAGAGTGTGAGCAATCAGCCCCAGCATTTT
TRBV5-4	TRBD1	TRBJ2-1	NA	CASSLGNPGQTYNEQFF	TGTGCCAGCAGCTTGGGGAATCCGGGACAGACCTACAATGAGCAGTTCTTC
TRBV6-1	NA	TRBJ1-6	NA	CASSIFDQAGSYNSPLHF	TGTGCCAGCAGTATCTTCGATCAGGCGGGTTCCTATAATTCACCCCTCCACTTT
TRBV28	NA	TRBJ2-2	NA	CASSLLAHTGELFF	TGTGCCAGCAGTTTACTGGCCCACACCGGGGAGCTGTTTTTT
TRBV6-6	NA	TRBJ2-1	few	CASSRKGTIEHEQFF	TGTGCCAGCAGTCGAAAGGGTACAATCGAGCATGAGCAGTTCTTC
TRBV30	NA	TRBJ2-6	few	CAWNRRASGANVLTF	TGTGCCTGGAATAGACGGGCCTCTGGGGCCAACGTCCTGACTTTC
TRBV19	TRBD1	TRBJ2-7	NA	CASSIPGQGSSYEQYF	TGTGCCAGTAGTATCCCGGGACAGGGGTCTTCCTACGAGCAGTACTTC
TRBV20-1	NA	TRBJ1-1	NA	CSARVTAIDTEAFF	TGCAGTGCTAGAGTGACAGCAATAGACACTGAAGCTTTCTTT
TRBV19	NA	TRBJ1-1	NA	CASSMGGWENTEAFF	TGTGCCAGTAGTATGGGAGGCTGGGAGAACACTGAAGCTTTCTTT
TRBV6-4	NA	TRBJ1-6	NA	CASSESHGVDNSPLHF	TGTGCCAGCAGTGAATCTCATGGGGTGGATAATTCACCCCTCCACTTT
TRBV19	TRBD2	TRBJ2-3	NA	CAMAGVAGALIARTDTQYF	TGTGCCATGGCCGGTGTAGCGGGAGCTTTAATAGCGAGGACAGATACGCAGTATTTT
TRBV18	NA	TRBJ2-1	few	CASAYAAGTRGDNEQFF	TGTGCCAGCGCCTACGCAGCCGGGACACGAGGAGACAATGAGCAGTTCTTC
TRBV29-1	NA	TRBJ2-5	medium-sized	CSVVEGYETQYF	TGCAGCGTTGTCGAGGGATACGAGACCCAGTACTTC
TRBV12-3/TRBV12-4	NA	TRBJ1-2	NA	CASSLYRVNYGYTF	TGTGCCAGCAGTTTGTACAGGGTGAACTATGGCTACACCTTC
TRBV6-6	NA	TRBJ1-5	NA	CASTPNRASNQPQHF	TGTGCCAGCACCCCGAACAGGGCGAGCAATCAGCCCCAGCATTTT
TRBV28	NA	TRBJ2-2	few	CASRGQNTGELFF	TGTGCCAGCAGAGGACAGAACACCGGGGAGCTGTTTTTT
TRBV19	NA	TRBJ2-2	medium-sized	CASNPPGRTNTGELFF	TGTGCCAGTAACCCCCCGGGGAGAACGAACACCGGGGAGCTGTTTTTT
TRBV12-3/TRBV12-4	NA	TRBJ2-1	few	CASSPTRGIYNEQFF	TGTGCCAGCAGTCCCACTCGCGGGATCTACAATGAGCAGTTCTTC
TRBV20-1	NA	TRBJ2-3	NA	CSARDNGAGITDTQYF	TGCAGTGCTAGAGATAACGGGGCGGGAATCACAGATACGCAGTATTTT
TRBV20-1	TRBD2	TRBJ2-7	NA	CSARDRGGRTSYEQYF	TGCAGTGCTAGAGATAGGGGCGGGAGGACCTCCTACGAGCAGTACTTC
TRBV18	NA	TRBJ2-7	once	CASSPPGRNSVEQYF	TGTGCCAGCTCACCACCGGGCCGGAATTCAGTTGAGCAGTACTTC
TRBV6-5	NA	TRBJ2-2	medium-sized	CASSYEADPGELFF	TGTGCCAGCAGTTACGAGGCAGACCCCGGGGAGCTGTTTTTT
TRBV6-5	TRBD1	TRBJ2-3	few	CAISERQGITDTQYF	TGTGCCATCAGTGAGAGACAGGGGATCACAGATACGCAGTATTTT
TRBV6-5	TRBD1	TRBJ1-2	NA	CASSPTGKDDYGYTF	TGTGCCAGCAGTCCGACAGGGAAGGACGACTATGGCTACACCTTC
TRBV7-2	TRBD1	TRBJ1-3	few	CASSLGTGLIYF	TGTGCCAGCAGCTTAGGGACAGGCCTAATATATTTT
TRBV24-1	NA	TRBJ2-1	NA	CATSDFLAEYEQFF	TGTGCCACCAGTGATTTCCTGGCAGAATATGAGCAGTTCTTC
TRBV20-1	TRBD2	TRBJ2-5	NA	CSAREWGGGALETQYF	TGCAGTGCTAGAGAGTGGGGCGGGGGGGCCTTGGAGACCCAGTACTTC
TRBV28	NA	TRBJ1-1	NA	CASSLLGSLDTEAFF	TGTGCCAGCAGTTTATTGGGGTCGCTGGACACTGAAGCTTTCTTT
TRBV6-5	NA	TRBJ1-1	few	CASSNGGANTEAFF	TGTGCCAGCAGCAACGGGGGCGCGAACACTGAAGCTTTCTTT
TRBV19	TRBD1	TRBJ1-1	NA	CASSPIDRAEGTEAFF	TGTGCCAGTAGTCCCATAGACAGGGCGGAAGGCACTGAAGCTTTCTTT
TRBV6-5	NA	TRBJ2-3	medium-sized	CASSYSAASTDTQYF	TGTGCCAGCAGTTACTCGGCGGCTAGCACAGATACGCAGTATTTT